The sequence of this T cell receptor (beta chain) was determined in a study of T cell changes during pregnancy in multiple sclerosis. Germline CDR1 KGHSH, CDR2 LQKENI. The CDR3 has 15 residues. Trimming removed 6 bases at V and 3 bases at J, with 17 bases between. The table came from immunoSEQ multiplex PCR; TCRdb's copy has only in-frame clones and leaves some out. The sample has around 50,000 clones, around nine tenths seen once; the top ten hold approximately 5%. The specimen was peripheral blood from another person, used as feeder cells. The J gene is TRBJ2-5, the V gene TRBV18; D is unresolved. This receptor was taken from a human donor whose cells served as feeder cells for cultures in a pregnancy study. The CDR3 loop is CASSLFADGKETQYF. In DNA form, the CDR3 reads TGTGCCAGCTCTCTATTCGCGGACGGAAAAGAGACCCAGTACTTC.